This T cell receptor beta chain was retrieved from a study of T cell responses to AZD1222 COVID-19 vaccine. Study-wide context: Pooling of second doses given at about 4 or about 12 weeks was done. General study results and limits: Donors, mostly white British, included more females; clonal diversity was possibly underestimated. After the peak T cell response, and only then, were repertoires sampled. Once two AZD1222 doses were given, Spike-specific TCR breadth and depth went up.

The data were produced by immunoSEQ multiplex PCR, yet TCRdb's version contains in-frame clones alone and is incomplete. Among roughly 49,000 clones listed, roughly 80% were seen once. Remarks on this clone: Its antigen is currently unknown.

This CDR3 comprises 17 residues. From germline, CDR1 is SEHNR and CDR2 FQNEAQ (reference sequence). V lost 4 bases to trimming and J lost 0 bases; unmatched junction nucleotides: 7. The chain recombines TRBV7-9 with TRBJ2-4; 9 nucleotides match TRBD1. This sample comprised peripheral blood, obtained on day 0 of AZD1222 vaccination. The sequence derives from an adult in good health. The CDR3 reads CASSYSGTGLAKNIQYF. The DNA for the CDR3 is TGTGCCAGCAGCTATTCGGGGACAGGGTTAGCCAAAAACATTCAGTACTTC.